Below are 25 T cell receptor beta chains sequenced from a single sample in a study of T cell responses to AZD1222 COVID-19 vaccine. Generated by immunoSEQ multiplex PCR, the TCRdb table keeps only in-frame clones and is missing some. The profile shows some 64,000 clones, roughly 70% of them singletons. The sample consisted of peripheral blood, taken on day 0 of AZD1222 vaccination. The receptors were gathered from an adult in good health.

The chain carries TRBV18 and TRBJ1-2; tentatively, D is TRBD1 (5 bases). V was cut by 5 bases and J by 6 bases, with 22 bases left in between. CDR1 is KGHSH, CDR2 LQKENI, per germline. This CDR3 region has 16 residues. The chain's CDR3 is CASSNGWGTTTDGYTF. CDR3 DNA: TGTGCCAGCTCAAATGGATGGGGCACGACTACTGATGGCTACACCTTC.

The chain employs TRBV7-9 and TRBJ2-2; TRBD2 matches at 10 bases. V lost 5 bases, J lost 6 bases, and 9 bases stayed unmatched. CDR1 and CDR2 from the germline V gene are SEHNR and FQNEAQ (reference sequence). This CDR3 is built from 16 residues. The DNA of the CDR3 is TGTGCCAGCAGCACCCCCCGGACTAGCGGAGCCGGGGAGCTGTTTTTT. Its translation: CASSTPRTSGAGELFF.

The rearrangement links TRBV18 to TRBJ2-7; no reliable D call. The CDR3 consists of 14 residues. From germline, CDR1 is KGHSH and CDR2 LQKENI. V was pared by 2 bases and J by 4 bases, with 12 bases between. CDR3 in DNA: TGTGCCAGCTCACCAGTGGCAGGAACTTACGAGCAGTACTTC. It is translated as CASSPVAGTYEQYF.

V gene TRBV16 combines with J gene TRBJ2-5, with D tentatively TRBD1 (6 bases). Looked up from germline, CDR1 is KGHSY and CDR2 is FQNENV. V lost 2 bases and J 7 bases, leaving 20 bases between the germline ends. The CDR3 is 16 residues long. CDR3 DNA: TGTGCCAGCAGCCAAAGGATCTGGACTCAAGGGGGGACCCAGTACTTC. Translated: CASSQRIWTQGGTQYF.

V gene TRBV7-2 combines with J gene TRBJ2-3; TRBD2 is a possible D gene (6 bases). The germline V gene has CDR1 SGHTA and CDR2 FQGNSA. CDR3 length: 16 amino acids. Deletions cut 5 bases from V and 0 bases from J, with 15 bases between. The CDR3 region is CASSIGTSTSTDTQYF. CDR3 nucleotide sequence: TGTGCCAGCAGCATCGGGACTTCGACTAGCACAGATACGCAGTATTTT. The whole variable domain, filled in from reference TRBV7-2 and TRBJ2-3, reads GAGVSQSPSNKVTEKGKDVELRCDPISGHTALYWYRQSLGQGLEFLIYFQGNSAPDKSGLPSDRFSAERTGGSVSTLTIQRTQQEDSAVYLCASSIGTSTSTDTQYFGPGTRLTVL.

This clone has a handful of counts. The chain combines TRBV6-5 with TRBJ1-2, with D hard to call. V was shortened by 0 bases and J by 4 bases, with 15 bases between the two germline ends. This CDR3 has 16 amino acids. Germline V lookup: CDR1 MNHEY, CDR2 SVGAGI. In DNA, the CDR3 is TGTGCCAGCAGTTACTCGGAGGGCCCAACCCCCTATGGCTACACCTTC. Amino acid sequence: CASSYSEGPTPYGYTF.

This chain connects TRBV19 to TRBJ1-1; no clear D gene. The CDR3 runs to 13 residues. Trimming took 3 bases from V and 0 from J, leaving 5 bases between them. The germline gives CDR1 LNHDA, CDR2 SQIVND (reference sequence). The CDR3 DNA is TGTGCCAGTAGTATCCGGTTGAACACTGAAGCTTTCTTT. Amino acid sequence: CASSIRLNTEAFF.

This rearrangement joins TRBV7-2 to TRBJ1-6; D perhaps matches TRBD1 (5 bases). With 5 bases removed from V and 10 bases from J, the gap between germline ends came to 18 bases. The CDR3 is 15 residues long. The germline CDR1 and CDR2 sequences are SGHTA and FQGNSA. This CDR3 is CASSLEGLFGSPLHF. As DNA, the CDR3 is TGTGCCAGCAGCCTCGAGGGGTTATTTGGATCACCCCTCCACTTT.

This chain connects TRBV5-1 to TRBJ1-2; TRBD1 might be the D (6 bases). The CDR3 has 15 residues. Looked up from germline, CDR1 is SGHRS and CDR2 is YFSETQ. V was clipped by 4 bases and J by 8 bases, with 21 bases between them. The CDR3 DNA sequence: TGCGCCAGCAGCCCATATGGGGGGCCCGGTACGGGCTACACCTTC. Encoded protein: CASSPYGGPGTGYTF.

The chain combines TRBV28 with TRBJ2-7; TRBD2 matches 7 bases. V lost 6 bases and J lost 0; bases outside the gene matches: 5. This CDR3 region has 14 residues. Per germline, CDR1 MDHEN and CDR2 SYDVKM. CDR3 DNA: TGTGCCAGCAGCCAGGGAGGGGTCTCCTACGAGCAGTACTTC. It encodes CASSQGGVSYEQYF. The full variable domain, in which reference TRBV28 and TRBJ2-7 provide the parts outside the CDR3, is DVKVTQSSRYLVKRTGEKVFLECVQDMDHENMFWYRQDPGLGLRLIYFSYDVKMKEKGDIPEGYSVSREKKERFSLILESASTNQTSMYLCASSQGGVSYEQYFGPGTRLTVT.

The chain uses TRBV9 and TRBJ1-4; 8 bases align to TRBD1. CDR3 size: 15 residues. V was clipped by 0 bases and J by 8 bases; unmatched bases: 6. The germline gives CDR1 SGDLS, CDR2 YYNGEE. The CDR3 DNA reads as TGTGCCAGCAGCGTAGGAGGGACAGGCTTGGAAAAACTGTTTTTT. This encodes CASSVGGTGLEKLFF.

The gene calls are TRBV5-6 and TRBJ1-1; 9 nucleotides agree with TRBD1. The CDR3 is 15 residues long. Germline CDR1 and CDR2: SGHDT and YYEEEE. V lost 4 bases and J lost 6; bases outside the gene matches: 10. The CDR3 protein is CASSLRTGALSEAFF. Written as DNA, the CDR3 is TGTGCCAGCAGCCTACGGACAGGGGCTCTCTCTGAAGCTTTCTTT. Combining the CDR3 with reference TRBV5-6 and TRBJ1-1 gives the whole variable domain DAGVTQSPTHLIKTRGQQVTLRCSPKSGHDTVSWYQQALGQGPQFIFQYYEEEERQRGNFPDRFSGHQFPNYSSELNVNALLLGDSALYLCASSLRTGALSEAFFGQGTRLTVV.

The chain is built from TRBV4-1 and TRBJ2-7, with a tentative D call TRBD1 (6 bases). In germline, CDR1 is MGHRA, CDR2 YSYEKL. V lost 0 bases to trimming and J lost 2 bases, with 11 bases between them. CDR3 length: 15 amino acids. CDR3 sequence reads: CASSQDRDTTYEQYF. The CDR3 DNA reads TGCGCCAGCAGCCAAGATAGGGACACCACCTACGAGCAGTACTTC.

V and J are TRBV19 and TRBJ1-2; D ambiguous. Germline CDR1 is LNHDA and CDR2 is SQIVND (reference sequence). Trimming left V 8 bases short and J 2 bases short, with 15 bases between. This CDR3 is built from 14 residues. The chain's CDR3 is CASAAGLKNYGYTF. The CDR3 DNA reads TGTGCCAGTGCCGCCGGACTGAAAAACTATGGCTACACCTTC. Variable domain in full (rest from reference TRBV19 and TRBJ1-2): DGGITQSPKYLFRKEGQNVTLSCEQNLNHDAMYWYRQDPGQGLRLIYYSQIVNDFQKGDIAEGYSVSREKKESFPLTVTSAQKNPTAFYLCASAAGLKNYGYTFGSGTRLTVV.

The chain joins TRBV9 to TRBJ2-1; the match to TRBD2 covers 7 bases. Per the germline V gene, CDR1 is SGDLS and CDR2 is YYNGEE. The CDR3 totals 19 residues. Trimming removed 4 bases from V and 1 base from J; junction bases left unmatched: 17. CDR3: CASSSLIAGGPSSYNEQFF. Here the CDR3 DNA reads TGTGCCAGCAGCTCTCTTATAGCGGGCGGGCCTTCTTCCTACAATGAGCAGTTCTTC.

The chain's CDR3 is CASSFSGAGEQFF. CDR3 DNA sequence: TGTGCCAGCAGCTTTAGCGGGGCAGGTGAGCAGTTCTTC. The chain has TRBV11-3 and TRBJ2-1; 8 bases are a match to TRBD2. Germline V CDR1 and CDR2: SGHNT, YENEEA. This CDR3 is 13 amino acids long. V trimming: 3 bases; J trimming: 9 bases; junction bases outside the gene matches: 4.

The gene calls are TRBV18 and TRBJ1-5; maybe TRBD1 (5 bases). This CDR3 contains 15 residues. With 6 bases removed from V and 1 base from J, the gap between germline ends came to 13 bases. Germline lookup yields CDR1 KGHSH and CDR2 LQKENI. CDR3 region: CASSQGAGSNQPQHF. The CDR3 nucleotides read TGTGCCAGCTCCCAGGGAGCGGGGAGCAATCAGCCCCAGCATTTT. Full variable domain (rest looked up from reference TRBV18 and TRBJ1-5): NAGVMQNPRHLVRRRGQEARLRCSPMKGHSHVYWYRQLPEEGLKFMVYLQKENIIDESGMPKERFSAEFPKEGPSILRIQQVVRGDSAAYFCASSQGAGSNQPQHFGDGTRLSIL.

The chain employs TRBV25-1 and TRBJ2-3; 8 nucleotides match TRBD2. CDR1 and CDR2 from the germline V gene are MGHDK and SYGVNS. V gave up 2 bases and J gave up 7 bases; unmatched junction bases: 8. This CDR3 has 15 residues. The CDR3 DNA is TGTGCCAGCAGTGAACGGGGGGGCGGTCCTTATACGCAGTATTTT. As protein: CASSERGGGPYTQYF. The full variable domain, in which reference TRBV25-1 and TRBJ2-3 provide the parts outside the CDR3, is EADIYQTPRYLVIGTGKKITLECSQTMGHDKMYWYQQDPGMELHLIHYSYGVNSTEKGDLSSESTVSRIRTEHFPLTLESARPSHTSQYLCASSERGGGPYTQYFGPGTRLTVL.

This chain connects TRBV18 to TRBJ2-1, with TRBD1 matching over 9 bases. Germline CDR1 and CDR2: KGHSH and LQKENI. V dropped 3 bases and J dropped 7; count of bases not matched to a gene: 4. This CDR3 region has 14 residues. The CDR3 sequence is CASSPDRGGNEQFF. The CDR3 DNA follows: TGTGCCAGCTCACCTGACAGGGGGGGGAATGAGCAGTTCTTC.

The table lists this clone with a count of one. The V gene is TRBV7-2, the J gene TRBJ2-3; D remains unclear. Germline CDR1 reads SGHTA; CDR2 reads FQGNSA. This CDR3 comprises 12 residues. Trimming shortened V by 3 bases and J by 2 bases, and 3 bases separated the two germline ends. The CDR3 is CASSFATDTQYF. As DNA, the CDR3 is TGTGCCAGCAGCTTTGCCACAGATACGCAGTATTTT.

This clone was observed a few times. This chain uses TRBV4-2 with TRBJ1-1; possibly TRBD1 for D (5 bases). Deletions cut 0 bases from V and 3 bases from J, with 8 bases between. The CDR3 totals 14 residues. Germline V gene lookup returns CDR1 LGHNA and CDR2 YNFKEQ. CDR3 loop: CASSQDEGYTEAFF. The CDR3 DNA follows: TGTGCCAGCAGCCAAGATGAGGGGTACACTGAAGCTTTCTTT.

CDR3 nucleotide sequence: TGTGCCAGCAGCTTGTTGGAGAACACCGGGGAGCTGTTTTTT. Encoded protein: CASSLLENTGELFF. The V gene is TRBV5-4, the J gene TRBJ2-2; no clear D gene. The length of the CDR3 is 14 residues. Germline V gene data show CDR1 as SGHNT and CDR2 as YYREEE (reference sequence). The V and J ends lost 1 base and 1 base respectively, with 5 bases between them.

This chain connects TRBV7-2 to TRBJ1-1; D is possibly TRBD1 (6 bases). V was shortened by 4 bases and J by 5 bases, with 11 bases between the two germline ends. The germline gives CDR1 SGHTA, CDR2 FQGNSA. The CDR3 is 13 amino acids. This CDR3 reads CASSSGGWTEAFF. CDR3 nucleotide sequence: TGTGCCAGCAGCTCCGGGGGCTGGACTGAAGCTTTCTTT. The variable domain in full, with the rest retrieved from reference TRBV7-2 and TRBJ1-1, is GAGVSQSPSNKVTEKGKDVELRCDPISGHTALYWYRQSLGQGLEFLIYFQGNSAPDKSGLPSDRFSAERTGGSVSTLTIQRTQQEDSAVYLCASSSGGWTEAFFGQGTRLTVV.

This chain connects TRBV27 to TRBJ2-3; D is unclear. Trimming left V 5 bases short and J 6 bases short, with 15 bases between. CDR1 and CDR2 from the germline V gene are MNHEY and SMNVEV (reference sequence). CDR3 length equals 14 residues. The DNA for the CDR3 is TGTGCCAGCAGTATAGCCCCCAAAGCGGATACGCAGTATTTT. Translation gives CASSIAPKADTQYF.

The genes are TRBV18 and TRBJ1-5; D is perhaps TRBD1 (5 bases). Germline CDR1 reads KGHSH; CDR2 reads LQKENI. This CDR3 has 15 amino acids. V was trimmed by 0 bases and J by 5 bases, leaving 11 bases between them. CDR3 region: CASSPPAGDHQPQHF. The CDR3, as DNA: TGTGCCAGCTCACCACCGGCCGGGGACCATCAGCCCCAGCATTTT. The variable domain in full, with the rest retrieved from reference TRBV18 and TRBJ1-5, is NAGVMQNPRHLVRRRGQEARLRCSPMKGHSHVYWYRQLPEEGLKFMVYLQKENIIDESGMPKERFSAEFPKEGPSILRIQQVVRGDSAAYFCASSPPAGDHQPQHFGDGTRLSIL.